This TCR beta chain was obtained from a study of T cell responses to AZD1222 COVID-19 vaccine. The study's findings and limits: Sampled repertoires all dated from after the peak T cell response. Nearly half of the spike-specific TCRs reportedly recognize variant regions that carry no mutations. Mostly white British, mostly female donors; authors suggested clonal diversity may be underestimated. Two AZD1222 doses significantly raised spike-specific TCR breadth and depth over controls.

Comment on this clone: Antigen specificity is unknown.

Libraries were prepared by immunoSEQ multiplex PCR; TCRdb keeps only in-frame clonotypes and omits some of them. Of roughly 120,000 clones listed, approximately 90% are singletons. Source: peripheral blood, taken on day 0 of AZD1222 vaccination. This TCR was sampled from an adult in good health.

The CDR3 region has the DNA TGTGCCAGCAGTTGGGCGGGGGGCCGCACAGATACGCAGTATTTT. Residues: CASSWAGGRTDTQYF. The gene calls are TRBV6-6 and TRBJ2-3; 8 nucleotides line up with TRBD2. J was trimmed by 1 base and V by 4 bases; bases with no gene match: 4. The CDR3 length is 15 residues. Per the germline V gene, CDR1 is MNHNY and CDR2 is SVGAGI (reference sequence).